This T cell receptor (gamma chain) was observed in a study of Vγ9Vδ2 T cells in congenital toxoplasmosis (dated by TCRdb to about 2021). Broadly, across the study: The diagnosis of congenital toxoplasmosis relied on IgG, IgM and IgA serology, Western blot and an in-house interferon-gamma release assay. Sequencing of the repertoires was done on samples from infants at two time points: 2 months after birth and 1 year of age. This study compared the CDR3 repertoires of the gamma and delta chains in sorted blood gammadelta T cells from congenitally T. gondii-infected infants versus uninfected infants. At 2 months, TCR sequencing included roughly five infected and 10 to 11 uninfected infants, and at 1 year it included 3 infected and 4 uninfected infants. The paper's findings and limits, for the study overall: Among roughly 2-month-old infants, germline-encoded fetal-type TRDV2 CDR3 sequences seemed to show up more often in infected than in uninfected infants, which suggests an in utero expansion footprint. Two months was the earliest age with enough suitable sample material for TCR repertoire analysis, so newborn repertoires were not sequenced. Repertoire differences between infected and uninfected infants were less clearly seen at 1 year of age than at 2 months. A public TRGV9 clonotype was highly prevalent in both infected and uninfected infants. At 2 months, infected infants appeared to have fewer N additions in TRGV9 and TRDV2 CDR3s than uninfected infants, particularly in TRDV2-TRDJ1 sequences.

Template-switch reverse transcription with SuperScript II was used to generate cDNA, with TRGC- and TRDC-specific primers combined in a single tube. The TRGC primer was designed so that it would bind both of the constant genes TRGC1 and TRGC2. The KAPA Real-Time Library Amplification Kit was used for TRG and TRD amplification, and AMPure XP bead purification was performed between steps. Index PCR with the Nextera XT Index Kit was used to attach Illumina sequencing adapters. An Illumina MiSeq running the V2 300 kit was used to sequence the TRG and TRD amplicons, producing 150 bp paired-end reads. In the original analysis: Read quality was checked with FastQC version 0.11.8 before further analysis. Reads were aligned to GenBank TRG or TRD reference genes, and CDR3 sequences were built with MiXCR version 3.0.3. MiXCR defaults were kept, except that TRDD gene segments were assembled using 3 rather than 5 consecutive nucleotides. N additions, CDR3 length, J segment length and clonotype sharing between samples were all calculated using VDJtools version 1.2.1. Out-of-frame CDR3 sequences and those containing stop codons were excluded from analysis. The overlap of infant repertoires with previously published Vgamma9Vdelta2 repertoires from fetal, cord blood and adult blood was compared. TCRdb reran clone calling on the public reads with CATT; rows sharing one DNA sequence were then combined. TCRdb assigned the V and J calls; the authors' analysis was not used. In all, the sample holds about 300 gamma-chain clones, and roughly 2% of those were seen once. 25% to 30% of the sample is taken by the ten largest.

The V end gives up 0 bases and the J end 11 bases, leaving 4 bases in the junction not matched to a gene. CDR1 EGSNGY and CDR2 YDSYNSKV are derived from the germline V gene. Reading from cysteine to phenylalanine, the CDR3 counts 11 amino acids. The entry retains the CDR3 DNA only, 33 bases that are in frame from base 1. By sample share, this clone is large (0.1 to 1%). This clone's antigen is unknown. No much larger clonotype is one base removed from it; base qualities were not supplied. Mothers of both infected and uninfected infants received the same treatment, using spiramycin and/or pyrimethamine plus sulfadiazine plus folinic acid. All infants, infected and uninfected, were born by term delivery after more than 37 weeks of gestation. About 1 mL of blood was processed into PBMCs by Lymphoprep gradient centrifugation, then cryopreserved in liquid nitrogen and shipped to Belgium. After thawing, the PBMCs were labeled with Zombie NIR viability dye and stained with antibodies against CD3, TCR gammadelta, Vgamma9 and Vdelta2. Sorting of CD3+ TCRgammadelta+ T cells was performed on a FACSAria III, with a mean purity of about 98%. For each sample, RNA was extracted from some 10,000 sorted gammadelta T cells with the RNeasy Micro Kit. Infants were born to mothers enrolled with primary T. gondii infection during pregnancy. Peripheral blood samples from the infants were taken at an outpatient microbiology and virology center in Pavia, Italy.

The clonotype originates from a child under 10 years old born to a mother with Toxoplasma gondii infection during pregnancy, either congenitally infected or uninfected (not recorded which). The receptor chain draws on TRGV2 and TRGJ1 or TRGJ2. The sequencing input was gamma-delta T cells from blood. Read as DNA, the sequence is TGTGCCACCTGGGACGGGCAAGAGAAACTCTTT. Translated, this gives CATWDGQEKLF.